What follows are 3 T cell receptor beta chains derived from one specimen sequenced in a study of blood T cell repertoires in COVID-19. Profiling relied on immunoSEQ multiplex PCR, and the TCRdb table lists in-frame clones only, not all of them. Here the sample spans over 300,000 clones, around 82% being singletons. Sequences were obtained from peripheral blood. The receptor source for this set is a woman aged 45-65 years with acute or convalescent COVID-19.

This chain links TRBV6-5 with TRBJ2-1, with a possible D match to TRBD1 (6 bases). Trimming took off 8 bases at V and 4 bases at J, with 15 bases between the two ends. CDR1 is MNHEY and CDR2 is SVGAGI in the germline V gene. The CDR3 has 14 amino acids. The CDR3: CASRTVGSYNEQFF. The CDR3 bases are TGTGCCAGCCGGACAGTTGGTTCGTACAATGAGCAGTTCTTC.

V is TRBV4-1 and J is TRBJ2-6; 8 bases match TRBD2. Trimming at V came to 0 bases and at J to 0 bases, leaving 7 bases not matched to a gene. Germline-derived CDR1 and CDR2 are MGHRA and YSYEKL. This CDR3 is built from 19 residues. The CDR3 DNA sequence: TGCGCCAGCAGCCAAGAGACGGGGGGGACCTACTCTGGGGCCAACGTCCTGACTTTC. Encoded protein: CASSQETGGTYSGANVLTF.

The chain is built from TRBV5-1 and TRBJ1-2; D gene ambiguous. V was clipped by 0 bases and J by 2 bases, with 8 bases between them. The CDR3 contains 14 residues. Germline CDR1 and CDR2: SGHRS and YFSETQ. The CDR3 loop is CASSLEAENYGYTF. In nucleotides, the CDR3 is TGCGCCAGCAGCTTGGAGGCGGAGAACTATGGCTACACCTTC.